The source of this TCR beta chain is a study of CD4 T cells in relation to SARS-CoV-2 and coronaviruses. Naive or memory CD4+ cells were cultured 1:1 with T cell-depleted PBMCs plus CEF. On this clone itself: No antigen is known for it.

The repertoire was sequenced with immunoSEQ multiplex PCR; TCRdb's copy has only in-frame clones and lacks some. The profile shows 40,000 to 50,000 clones, 84% of them singletons. CDR1 is MDHEN and CDR2 is SYDVKM in the germline V gene. Trimming stripped 8 bases from V and 10 bases from J, with 21 bases between. This CDR3 is built from 15 residues. Sample: naive CD4+ T cells from PBMCs, cultured in vitro. The sample's subset: naive CD4+ T cells isolated by negative enrichment. This chain joins TRBV28 and TRBJ1-6, with TRBD1 as a possible D gene (5 bases). This TCR came from an adult with COVID-19. CDR3 region: CASLQGRGVGSPLHF. CDR3 nucleotides: TGTGCCAGCCTGCAAGGTCGGGGCGTGGGGTCACCCCTCCACTTT.